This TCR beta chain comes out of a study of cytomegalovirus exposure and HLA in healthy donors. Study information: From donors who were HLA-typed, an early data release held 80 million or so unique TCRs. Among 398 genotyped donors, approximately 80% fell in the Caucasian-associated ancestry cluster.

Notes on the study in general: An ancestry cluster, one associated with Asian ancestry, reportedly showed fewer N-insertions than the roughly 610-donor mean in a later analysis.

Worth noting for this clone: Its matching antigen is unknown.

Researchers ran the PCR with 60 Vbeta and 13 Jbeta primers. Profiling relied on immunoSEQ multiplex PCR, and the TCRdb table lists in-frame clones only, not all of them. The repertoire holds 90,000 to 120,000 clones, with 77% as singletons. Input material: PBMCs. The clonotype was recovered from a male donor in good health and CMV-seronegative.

The CDR3 region is CASSDQGRNQPQHF. In nucleotides, the CDR3 is TGTGCCAGCAGCGACCAGGGGCGCAATCAGCCCCAGCATTTT. J is TRBJ1-5 and V is TRBV2; possibly TRBD1 for D (6 bases). The CDR3 spans 14 residues. The V gene lost 6 bases and the J gene lost 2 bases, with 11 bases spanning the gap. Germline loops: CDR1 SNHLY, CDR2 FYNNEI.